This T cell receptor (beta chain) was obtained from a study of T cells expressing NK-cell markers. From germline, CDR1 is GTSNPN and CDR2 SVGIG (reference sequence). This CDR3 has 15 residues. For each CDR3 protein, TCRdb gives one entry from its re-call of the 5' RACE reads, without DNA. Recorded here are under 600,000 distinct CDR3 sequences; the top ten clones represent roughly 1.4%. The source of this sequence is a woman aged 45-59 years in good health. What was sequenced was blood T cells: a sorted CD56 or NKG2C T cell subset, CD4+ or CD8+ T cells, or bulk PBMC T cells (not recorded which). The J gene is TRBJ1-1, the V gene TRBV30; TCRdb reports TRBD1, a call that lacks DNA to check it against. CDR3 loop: CAWTHAGGGYTEAFF.